This is a list of T cell receptor beta chains from one sample in a study of shared clonotypes between healthy human individuals. Assay used: immunoSEQ multiplex PCR; TCRdb lists only in-frame clones, some missing. The sample includes more than 2 million clones, approximately 95% of them seen just once. The specimen sequenced was naive CD8+ T cells sorted from blood. The receptors derive from a man in his late teens or twenties in good health. Each CDR3 is given with its conserved first and last residue.

TRBJ1-2 TRBV29-1 CSVTGGAGYTF
TRBJ1-3 TRBV28 CASSFSGTGNTIYF
TRBJ2-1 TRBV27 CASSSTGYNEQFF
TRBJ1-1 TRBV27 CASSFSDRGLNTEAFF
TRBJ2-7 TRBV7-8 CASSSLVLGSYEQYF
TRBJ2-7 TRBV28 CASSLPDRGSYEQYF
TRBJ2-5 TRBV4-3 CASSQDSGGETQYF
TRBJ2-7 TRBV7-7 CASSLSRLGEQYF
TRBJ1-5 TRBV6-1 CASSDSTGGNQPQHF
TRBJ2-2 TRBV5-6 CASSMGPRGELFF
TRBJ2-7 TRBV14 CASSQGAVSYIDEQYF
TRBJ1-3 TRBV5-6 CASSLSFRAPTGNTIYF
TRBJ2-1 TRBV30 CAWMDVAGGYNEQFF
TRBJ1-1 TRBV9 CASSLDGAWTEAFF
TRBJ2-5 TRBV2 CASRPTRLEETQYF
- TRBV10-3 CAISDNYEQYF
TRBJ1-1 TRBV7-9 CAGDPQGNTEAFF
TRBJ2-3 TRBV5-4 CASSLWVAGYTDTQYF
TRBJ2-7 TRBV15 CATSRDKGTSYEQYF
TRBJ2-7 TRBV7-9 CASSSDTYEQYF
TRBJ1-2 TRBV28 CASSLFYRGAGYGYTF
TRBJ2-5 TRBV9 CASSSGGIQETQYF
TRBJ2-5 TRBV25-1 CASSSHGVMETQYF
TRBJ2-7 TRBV28 CASSHRGLSYEQYF
TRBJ1-6 TRBV7-8 CASSLSPGAASSPLHF
TRBJ2-7 TRBV13 CASSLEGSYEQYF
TRBJ2-3 TRBV7-9 CASSNRDGGTDTQYF
TRBJ2-2 TRBV30 CAWSVGGTGELFF
TRBJ2-5 TRBV7-9 CASSFGTGGTETQYF
TRBJ2-6 TRBV5-6 CASSQTVVSGANVLTF
TRBJ1-2 TRBV6-5 CASSQGPRSGYGYTF
TRBJ2-3 TRBV6-5 CASRAGGADTQYF
TRBJ2-3 TRBV6-1 CASSARPGMDTQYF
TRBJ1-1 TRBV7-8 CASSPWTGDTEAFF
TRBJ1-6 TRBV6-6 CASSYLGDLTLHF
TRBJ1-1 TRBV10-3 CAISESTGRDTEAFF
TRBJ1-1 TRBV2 CATTGAGLNTEAFF
TRBJ1-1 TRBV7-2 CASSPSRGAEAFF
TRBJ1-2 TRBV19 CASSRRNYGYTF
TRBJ1-4 TRBV27 CASSLLPDRTTTNEKLFF
TRBJ2-7 TRBV4-3 CASSQEAGVREQYF
TRBJ1-1 TRBV29-1 CSAIPTVNTEAFF
TRBJ2-1 TRBV4-1 CASSQESAVVLSSYNEQFF
TRBJ2-7 TRBV18 CASSPGGVYEQYF
TRBJ2-5 TRBV19 CASSISSWTSGKETQYF
TRBJ2-7 TRBV27 CASSSRLAGFHEQYF
TRBJ2-5 TRBV27 CASSLSPSGGETQYF
TRBJ1-1 TRBV6-1 CASSGGTGNTEAFF
TRBJ2-2 TRBV6-1 CASSDPGTGWPGELFF
TRBJ1-1 TRBV13 CASSLTTGGNTEAFF
TRBJ1-2 TRBV11-2 CASSPGGVYGYTF
TRBJ2-7 TRBV10-1 CASSDAGTPYEQYF
TRBJ2-7 TRBV27 CASSLSGTAPFLYEQYF
TRBJ2-5 TRBV27 CASSQAGDAETQYF
TRBJ2-7 TRBV4-1 CASSPAGGAYEQYF